Here is one T cell receptor (beta chain) with its context. What it recognizes is unknown. The sample originates from a study of identical twins. Overall study findings and caveats: Beta out-of-frame sequences showed weaker excess twin sharing. Low generation probability was overrepresented in out-of-frame alpha sequences shared by twins.

Template switching created a universal primer site, and the cDNA included unique molecular identifiers. One entry per CDR3 protein results from TCRdb running MiXCR on the 5' RACE reads. The sample consists of some 190,000 distinct CDR3 sequences, around a sixth of them appearing once. J was trimmed by 5 bases and V by 3 bases; bases with no gene match: 9. The CDR3 contains 16 residues. The V gene's germline CDR1 is SEHNR and CDR2 FQNEAQ (reference sequence). In addition, the sample was reused for a study of T cells expressing NK-cell markers. That source reports: Roughly six of the donors carried dominant NKG2C+ clonotypes that took up 1.0-7.0% of their CD8+ T cells.

The sequencing input was CD8+ T cells sorted from blood. This TCR derives from a woman under 30 in good health. V is TRBV7-9 and J is TRBJ2-2; 7 bases align to TRBD1. CDR3 sequence reads: CASSFPGQRETGELFF. For the CDR3, the DNA is TGTGCCAGCAGCTTTCCGGGACAGAGAGAAACCGGGGAGCTGTTTTTT.